The 5 T cell receptor beta chains below all came from one sample that was sequenced in a study of cytomegalovirus exposure and HLA in healthy donors. Use of 60 Vbeta and 13 Jbeta primers characterized the PCR. The table came from immunoSEQ multiplex PCR; TCRdb's copy has only in-frame clones and leaves some out. This sample contains some 96,000 clones. Sample: PBMCs. These receptor sequences come from a woman younger than 45 in good health and CMV-seronegative.

This chain joins TRBV6-1 and TRBJ1-1, with 7 bases matching TRBD1. With V trimmed by 6 bases and J by 5 bases, 6 bases remained unmatched. Germline V gives CDR1 MNHNS, CDR2 SASEGT. This CDR3 contains 13 residues. For the CDR3, the DNA is TGTGCCAGCAGGAGCCCGGACAGGACTGAAGCTTTCTTT. Encoded protein: CASRSPDRTEAFF.

The chain joins TRBV6-1 to TRBJ1-6, with no clear D. This CDR3 is built from 15 residues. CDR1 MNHNS and CDR2 SASEGT come from the germline V gene. V lost 6 bases to trimming and J lost 10 bases, with 19 bases between them. The CDR3 DNA is TGTGCCAGCAGGGTACCCGGGAGAGGAGGGTCACCCCTCCACTTT. Protein product: CASRVPGRGGSPLHF.

The V gene is TRBV2, the J gene TRBJ1-2; D call uncertain. CDR3 length: 14 amino acids. CDR1 and CDR2 (germline): SNHLY, FYNNEI. The V and J ends lost 7 bases and 4 bases respectively, with 16 bases between them. The CDR3 region has the DNA TGTGCCAGCAAGTTGGAGGGATTGAGCTATGGCTACACCTTC. This sequence encodes CASKLEGLSYGYTF.

The chain combines TRBV6-4 with TRBJ2-3, with 7 nucleotides matching TRBD2. J was trimmed by 6 bases and V by 0 bases; bases with no gene match: 6. CDR1 and CDR2 (germline): MRHNA, SNTAGT. CDR3 size: 15 residues. Here the CDR3 DNA reads TGTGCCAGCAGTGACTCGGGCGGGAGCGCGGATACGCAGTATTTT. This translates into CASSDSGGSADTQYF.

The rearrangement joins TRBV4-1 to TRBJ2-1; D is uncertain. V shed 0 bases and J shed 3 bases, with 6 bases lying between them. The germline CDR1 and CDR2 sequences are MGHRA and YSYEKL. The CDR3 loop spans 14 amino acids. CDR3 sequence: CASSQEPGYNEQFF. DNA of the CDR3: TGCGCCAGCAGCCAAGAACCAGGCTACAATGAGCAGTTCTTC.